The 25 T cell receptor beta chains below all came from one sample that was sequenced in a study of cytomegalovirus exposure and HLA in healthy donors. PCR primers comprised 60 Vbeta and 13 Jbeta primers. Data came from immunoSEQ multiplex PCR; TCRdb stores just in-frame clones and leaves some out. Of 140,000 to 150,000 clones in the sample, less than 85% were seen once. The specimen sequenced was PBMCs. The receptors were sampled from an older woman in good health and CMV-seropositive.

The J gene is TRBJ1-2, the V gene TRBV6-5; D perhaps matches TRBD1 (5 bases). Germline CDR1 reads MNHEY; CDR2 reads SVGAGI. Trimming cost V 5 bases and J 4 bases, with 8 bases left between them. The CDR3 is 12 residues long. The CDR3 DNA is TGTGCCAGCAGTGCCCAGGGCTATGGCTACACCTTC. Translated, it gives CASSAQGYGYTF.

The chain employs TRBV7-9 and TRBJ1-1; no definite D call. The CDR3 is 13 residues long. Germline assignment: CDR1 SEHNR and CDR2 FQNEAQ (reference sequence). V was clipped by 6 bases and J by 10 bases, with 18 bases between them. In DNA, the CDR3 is TGTGCCAGCAGTACCGGAGGACGGACTAGAGCTTTCTTT. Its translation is CASSTGGRTRAFF.

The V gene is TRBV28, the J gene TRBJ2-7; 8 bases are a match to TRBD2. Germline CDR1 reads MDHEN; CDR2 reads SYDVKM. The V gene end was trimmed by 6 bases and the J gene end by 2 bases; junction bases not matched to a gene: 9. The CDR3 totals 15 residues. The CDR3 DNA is TGTGCCAGCAGGGGGAGCGGGAGCATAGCCTACGAGCAGTACTTC. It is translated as CASRGSGSIAYEQYF.

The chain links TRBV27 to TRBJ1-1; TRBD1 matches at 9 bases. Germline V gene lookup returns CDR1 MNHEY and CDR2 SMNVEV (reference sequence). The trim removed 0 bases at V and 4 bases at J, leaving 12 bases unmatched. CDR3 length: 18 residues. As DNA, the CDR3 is TGTGCCAGCAGTTTATCGTTCGGACAGGGGTCGGGTAGCACTGAAGCTTTCTTT. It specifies CASSLSFGQGSGSTEAFF.

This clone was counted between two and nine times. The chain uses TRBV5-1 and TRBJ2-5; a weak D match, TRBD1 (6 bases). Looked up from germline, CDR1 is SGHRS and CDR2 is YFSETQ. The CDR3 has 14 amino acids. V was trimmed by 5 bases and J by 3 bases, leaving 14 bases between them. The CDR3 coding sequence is TGCGCCAGCAGTTCATCCCGGACAGAAGAGACCCAGTACTTC. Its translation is CASSSSRTEETQYF.

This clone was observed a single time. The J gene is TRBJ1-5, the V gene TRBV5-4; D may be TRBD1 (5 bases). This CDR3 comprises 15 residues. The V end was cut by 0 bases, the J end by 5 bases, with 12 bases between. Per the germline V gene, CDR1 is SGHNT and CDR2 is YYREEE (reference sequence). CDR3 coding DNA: TGTGCCAGCAGCTTGGCTGACAGACCGGATCAGCCCCAGCATTTT. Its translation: CASSLADRPDQPQHF.

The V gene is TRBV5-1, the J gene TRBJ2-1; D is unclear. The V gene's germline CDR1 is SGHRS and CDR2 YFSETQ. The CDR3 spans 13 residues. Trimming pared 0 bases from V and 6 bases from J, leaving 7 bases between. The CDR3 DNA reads TGCGCCAGCAGCTTGGCCCTTTCCAATGAGCAGTTCTTC. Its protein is CASSLALSNEQFF.

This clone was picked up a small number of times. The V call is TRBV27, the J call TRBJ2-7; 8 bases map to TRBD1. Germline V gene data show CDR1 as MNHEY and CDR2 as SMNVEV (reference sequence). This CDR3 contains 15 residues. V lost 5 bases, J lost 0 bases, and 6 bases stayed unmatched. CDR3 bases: TGTGCCAGCAGTCCCGGGACAGGCGTCTCCTACGAGCAGTACTTC. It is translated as CASSPGTGVSYEQYF.

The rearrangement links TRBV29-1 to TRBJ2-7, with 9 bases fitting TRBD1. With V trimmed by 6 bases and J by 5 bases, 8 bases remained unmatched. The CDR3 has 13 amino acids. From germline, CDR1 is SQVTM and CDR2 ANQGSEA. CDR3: CSVKGDRVHEQYF. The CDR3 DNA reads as TGCAGCGTAAAGGGGGACAGGGTCCACGAGCAGTACTTC.

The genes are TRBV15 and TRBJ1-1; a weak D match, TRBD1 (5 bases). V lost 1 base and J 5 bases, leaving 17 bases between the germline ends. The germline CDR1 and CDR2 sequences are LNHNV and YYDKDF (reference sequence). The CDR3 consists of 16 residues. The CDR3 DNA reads TGTGCCACCAGCAGAGGGTCCGTCAGGGTCGGGACTGAAGCTTTCTTT. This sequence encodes CATSRGSVRVGTEAFF.

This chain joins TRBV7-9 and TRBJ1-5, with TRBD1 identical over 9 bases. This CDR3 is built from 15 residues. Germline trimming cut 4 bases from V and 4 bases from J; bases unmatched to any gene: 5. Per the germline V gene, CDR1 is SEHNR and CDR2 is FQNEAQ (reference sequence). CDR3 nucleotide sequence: TGTGCCAGCAGCTCCGGGACAGGGAGAAATCAGCCCCAGCATTTT. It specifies CASSSGTGRNQPQHF.

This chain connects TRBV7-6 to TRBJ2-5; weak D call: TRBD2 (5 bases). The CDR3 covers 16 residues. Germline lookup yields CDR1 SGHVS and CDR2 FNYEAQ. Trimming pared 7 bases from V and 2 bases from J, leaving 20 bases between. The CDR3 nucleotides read TGTGCCAGCATTACCGCCGGGAACCACCGACAAGAGACCCAGTACTTC. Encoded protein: CASITAGNHRQETQYF.

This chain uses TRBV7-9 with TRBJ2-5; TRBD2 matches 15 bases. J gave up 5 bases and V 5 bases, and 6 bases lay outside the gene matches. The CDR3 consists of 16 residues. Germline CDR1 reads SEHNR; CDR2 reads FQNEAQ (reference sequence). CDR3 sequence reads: CASSPGLAGGSETQYF. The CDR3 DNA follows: TGTGCCAGCAGCCCCGGACTAGCGGGAGGGTCGGAGACCCAGTACTTC.

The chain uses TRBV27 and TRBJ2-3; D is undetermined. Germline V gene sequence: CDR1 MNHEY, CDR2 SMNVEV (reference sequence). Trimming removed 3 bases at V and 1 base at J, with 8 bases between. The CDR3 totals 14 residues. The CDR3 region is CASSLAAGTDTQYF. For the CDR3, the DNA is TGTGCCAGCAGTTTGGCCGCGGGCACAGATACGCAGTATTTT.

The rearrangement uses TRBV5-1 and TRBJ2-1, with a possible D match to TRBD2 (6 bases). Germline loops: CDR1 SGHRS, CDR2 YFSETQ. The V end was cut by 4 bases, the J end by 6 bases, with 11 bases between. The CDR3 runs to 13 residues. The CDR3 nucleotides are TGCGCCAGCAGCAGTCGACTAGGCAATGAGCAGTTCTTC. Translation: CASSSRLGNEQFF.

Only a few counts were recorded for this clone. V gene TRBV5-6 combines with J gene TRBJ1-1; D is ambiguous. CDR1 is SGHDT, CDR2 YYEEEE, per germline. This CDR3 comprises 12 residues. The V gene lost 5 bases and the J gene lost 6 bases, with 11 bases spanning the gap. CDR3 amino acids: CASRGSGSEAFF. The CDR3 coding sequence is TGTGCCAGCAGGGGAAGCGGGTCTGAAGCTTTCTTT.

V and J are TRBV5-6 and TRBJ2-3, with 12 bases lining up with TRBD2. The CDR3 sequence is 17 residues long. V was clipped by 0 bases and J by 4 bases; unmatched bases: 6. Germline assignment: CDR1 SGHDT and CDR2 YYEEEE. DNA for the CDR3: TGTGCCAGCAGCTTGGCCCTTCTAGCGGGAGGGGCAGATACGCAGTATTTT. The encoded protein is CASSLALLAGGADTQYF.

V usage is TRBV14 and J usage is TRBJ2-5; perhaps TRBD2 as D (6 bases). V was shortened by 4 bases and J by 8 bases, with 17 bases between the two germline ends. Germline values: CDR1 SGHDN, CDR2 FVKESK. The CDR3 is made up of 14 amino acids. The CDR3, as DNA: TGTGCCAGCAGCCCCCTCGGAGGGGCGGGAACCCAGTACTTC. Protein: CASSPLGGAGTQYF.

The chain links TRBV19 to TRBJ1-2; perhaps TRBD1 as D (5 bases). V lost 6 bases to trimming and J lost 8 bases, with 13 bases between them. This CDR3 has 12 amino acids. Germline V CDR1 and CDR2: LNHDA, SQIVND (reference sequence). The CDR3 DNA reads TGTGCCAGTAGAGACAGTCGATTCGGCTACACCTTC. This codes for CASRDSRFGYTF. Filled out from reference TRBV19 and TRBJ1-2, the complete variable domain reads DGGITQSPKYLFRKEGQNVTLSCEQNLNHDAMYWYRQDPGQGLRLIYYSQIVNDFQKGDIAEGYSVSREKKESFPLTVTSAQKNPTAFYLCASRDSRFGYTFGSGTRLTVV.

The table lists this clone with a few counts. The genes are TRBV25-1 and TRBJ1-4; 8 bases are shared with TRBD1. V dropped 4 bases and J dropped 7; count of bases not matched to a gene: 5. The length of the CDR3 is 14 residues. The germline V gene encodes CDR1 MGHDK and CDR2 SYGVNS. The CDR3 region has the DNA TGTGCCAGCAGTGTGACAGGGGTGGGTGAAAAACTGTTTTTT. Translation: CASSVTGVGEKLFF.

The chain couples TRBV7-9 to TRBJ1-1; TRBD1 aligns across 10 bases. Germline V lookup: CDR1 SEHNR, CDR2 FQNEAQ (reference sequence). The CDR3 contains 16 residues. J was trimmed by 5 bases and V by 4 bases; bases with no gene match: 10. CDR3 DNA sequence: TGTGCCAGCAGCTCCATGACAGGGGGCGGAGGGACTGAAGCTTTCTTT. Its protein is CASSSMTGGGGTEAFF.

The CDR3 DNA reads TGCGCCAGCAGCTGGGGCCTAGAAACCTACGAGCAGTACTTC. Residues: CASSWGLETYEQYF. The chain joins TRBV5-1 to TRBJ2-7; tentatively, D is TRBD1 (5 bases). CDR3 length equals 14 residues. Per germline, CDR1 SGHRS and CDR2 YFSETQ. Trimming pared 3 bases from V and 2 bases from J, leaving 12 bases between.

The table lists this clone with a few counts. The CDR3 spells CASSADRGYGYTF. CDR3 in DNA: TGTGCCAGCAGTGCCGACAGGGGATATGGCTACACCTTC. J is TRBJ1-2 and V is TRBV6-4, with TRBD1 matching 8 bases. Losses at the gene ends were 4 bases for V and 5 bases for J; bases not matched to a gene: 3. The CDR3 is 13 amino acids. CDR1 and CDR2 from the germline V gene are MRHNA and SNTAGT.

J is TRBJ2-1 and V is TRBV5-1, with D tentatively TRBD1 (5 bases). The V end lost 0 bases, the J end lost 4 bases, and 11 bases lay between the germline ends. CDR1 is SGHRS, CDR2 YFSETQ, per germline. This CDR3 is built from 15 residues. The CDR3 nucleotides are TGCGCCAGCAGCTTGGAAGAAGGGGCTTACAATGAGCAGTTCTTC. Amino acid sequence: CASSLEEGAYNEQFF.

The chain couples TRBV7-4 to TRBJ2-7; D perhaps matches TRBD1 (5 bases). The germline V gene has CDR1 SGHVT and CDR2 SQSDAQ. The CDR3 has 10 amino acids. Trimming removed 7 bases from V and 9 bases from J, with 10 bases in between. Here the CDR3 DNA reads TGTGCCAGCATCCAGCAGGGGCAGTACTTC. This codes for CASIQQGQYF. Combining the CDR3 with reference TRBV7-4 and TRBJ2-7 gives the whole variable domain GAGVSQSPRYKVAKRGRDVALRCDSISGHVTLYWYRQTLGQGSEVLTYSQSDAQRDKSGRPSGRFSAERPERSVSTLKIQRTEQGDSAVYLCASIQQGQYFGPGTRLTVT.